This T cell receptor beta chain derives from a study of human T cells and chemical hapten exposure. Original handling: Sample TCR totals centred on a median of approximately 96,000, ranging about 20,000 to 700,000. TCRdb reanalysed the RACE reads using MiXCR and keeps one entry per CDR3 protein. TCRdb assigned the V and J calls; the authors' analysis was not used. The data show 96,000 or so distinct CDR3 sequences, 9.3% seen once. Time point in this sample: patch test 2, 6 weeks after DPC sensitization. The treatment: therapeutic diphenylcyclopropenone sensitization with weekly scalp DPC. Ahead of each patch test application, blood was drawn. Findings of the study overall: All donors were alopecia patients, so their immunity may differ from that of healthy people.

This clonotype has a count of ten or more. The antigen is unknown. This CDR3 is built from 11 residues. The V gene's germline CDR1 is GTSNPN and CDR2 SVGIG (reference sequence). Trimming removed 5 bases from V and 6 bases from J, with 8 bases in between. The V call is TRBV30, the J call TRBJ2-1; no clear D gene. The TCR was taken from a woman in her thirties or forties with alopecia areata. Some clones in this sample may be carry-over from other donors' samples. The starting material was whole blood, obtained in connection with sensitization to the hapten diphenylcyclopropenone (DPC). CDR3 residues: CAWGRLNEQFF. The DNA for the CDR3 is TGTGCCTGGGGTCGCCTCAATGAGCAGTTCTTC.